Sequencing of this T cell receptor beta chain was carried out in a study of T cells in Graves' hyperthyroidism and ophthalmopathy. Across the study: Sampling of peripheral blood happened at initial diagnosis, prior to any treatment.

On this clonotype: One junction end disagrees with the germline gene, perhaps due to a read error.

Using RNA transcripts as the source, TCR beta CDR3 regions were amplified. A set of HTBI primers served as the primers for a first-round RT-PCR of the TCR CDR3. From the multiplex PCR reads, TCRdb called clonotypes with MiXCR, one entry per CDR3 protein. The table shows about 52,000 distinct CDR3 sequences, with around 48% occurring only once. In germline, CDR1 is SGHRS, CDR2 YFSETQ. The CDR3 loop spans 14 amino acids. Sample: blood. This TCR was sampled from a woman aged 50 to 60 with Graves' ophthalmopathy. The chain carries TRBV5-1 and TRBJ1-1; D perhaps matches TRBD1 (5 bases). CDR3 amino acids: CASSWAGTDTEAFF. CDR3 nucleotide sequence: TGTGCCAGCAGCTGGGCCGGAACGGACACGGAAGCTTTCTTT.